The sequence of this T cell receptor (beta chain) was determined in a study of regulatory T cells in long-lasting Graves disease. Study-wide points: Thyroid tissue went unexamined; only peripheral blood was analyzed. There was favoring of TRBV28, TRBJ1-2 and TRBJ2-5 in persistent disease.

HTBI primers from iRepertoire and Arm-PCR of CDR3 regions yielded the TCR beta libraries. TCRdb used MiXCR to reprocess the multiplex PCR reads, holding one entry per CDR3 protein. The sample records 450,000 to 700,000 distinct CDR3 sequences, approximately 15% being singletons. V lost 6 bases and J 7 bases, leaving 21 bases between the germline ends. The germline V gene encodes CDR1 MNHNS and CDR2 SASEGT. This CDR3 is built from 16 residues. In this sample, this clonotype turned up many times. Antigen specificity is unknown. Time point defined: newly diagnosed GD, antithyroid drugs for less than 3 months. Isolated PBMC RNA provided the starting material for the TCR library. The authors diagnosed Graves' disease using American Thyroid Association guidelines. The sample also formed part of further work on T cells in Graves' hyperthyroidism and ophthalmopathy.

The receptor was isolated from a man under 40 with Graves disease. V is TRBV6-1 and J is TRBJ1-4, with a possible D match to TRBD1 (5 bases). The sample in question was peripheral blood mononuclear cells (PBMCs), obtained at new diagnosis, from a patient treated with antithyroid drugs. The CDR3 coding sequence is TGTGCCAGCAGAATACTCCCCGCAGGGCAGGTTGAAAAACTGTTTTTT. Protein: CASRILPAGQVEKLFF.